The 20 T cell receptor beta chains below were found in one sample sequenced in a study of control samples from healthy donors and cancer patients. This table comes from immunoSEQ multiplex PCR, and its TCRdb copy is limited to in-frame clones, with some not included. Found here are roughly 63,000 clones, 90% of them singletons; the top ten hold 6%. The sequenced sample consisted of PBMCs. The source of these receptors is a man between 60 and 70 years old with colorectal cancer.

The genes are TRBV7-8 and TRBJ2-1; TRBD2 agrees at 9 bases. This CDR3 has 18 amino acids. The germline gives CDR1 SGHVS, CDR2 FQNEAQ. Losses at the gene ends were 1 base for V and 4 bases for J; bases not matched to a gene: 11. CDR3 residues: CASSLGAGPTSGYNEQFF. CDR3 coding DNA: TGTGCCAGCAGCTTAGGCGCCGGACCGACTAGCGGTTACAATGAGCAGTTCTTC. The complete variable domain, with remaining parts taken from reference TRBV7-8 and TRBJ2-1, reads GAGVSQSPRYKVAKRGQDVALRCDPISGHVSLFWYQQALGQGPEFLTYFQNEAQLDKSGLPSDRFFAERPEGSVSTLKIQRTQQEDSAVYLCASSLGAGPTSGYNEQFFGPGTRLTVL.

This chain's CDR3 is CASSYPSGLMGDTQYF. CDR3 sequence (DNA): TGTGCCAGCAGTTACCCCTCCGGCCTTATGGGGGATACGCAGTATTTT. V gene TRBV6-2 or TRBV6-3 combines with J gene TRBJ2-3; no firm D call. Looked up from germline, CDR1 is MNHEY and CDR2 is SVGEGT. CDR3 length: 16 amino acids. V lost 2 bases to trimming and J lost 6 bases, with 18 bases between them.

The gene calls are TRBV7-2 and TRBJ2-7; 8 positions agree with TRBD2. Per germline, CDR1 SGHTA and CDR2 FQGNSA. This CDR3 is 15 amino acids long. Trimming at V came to 1 base and at J to 4 bases, leaving 6 bases not matched to a gene. CDR3 in DNA: TGTGCCAGCAGCTTAGAGCGGGGGCCTAGGTACGAGCAGTACTTC. Its translation is CASSLERGPRYEQYF.

This chain links TRBV11-2 with TRBJ2-1; weak D call: TRBD2 (6 bases). Trimming removed 5 bases at V and 10 bases at J, with 15 bases between. The CDR3 length is 13 residues. CDR1 and CDR2 (germline): SGHAT, FQNNGV. The CDR3 nucleotides read TGTGCCAGCAGCCCGCGGCGGGACGGAGAGCAGTTCTTC. Translated: CASSPRRDGEQFF.

In its sample, this clone was seen once. V and J are TRBV6-4 and TRBJ2-3; TRBD2 aligns across 10 bases. This CDR3 has 14 residues. Germline V gene sequence: CDR1 MRHNA, CDR2 SNTAGT. Trimming cost V 3 bases and J 7 bases; bases outside gene matches: 4. In nucleotides, the CDR3 is TGTGCCAGCAGTGAAGGAGCGGGGGGGAATACGCAGTATTTT. Protein product: CASSEGAGGNTQYF.

J is TRBJ2-5 and V is TRBV11-3, with 7 bases fitting TRBD1. CDR1 and CDR2 from the germline V gene are SGHNT and YENEEA. The CDR3 consists of 14 residues. V dropped 1 base and J dropped 7; count of bases not matched to a gene: 6. CDR3 sequence (DNA): TGTGCCAGCAGCTTAGCGGCCCCAGGGGGGACCCAGTACTTC. Translated, it gives CASSLAAPGGTQYF.

This chain links TRBV4-1 with TRBJ1-5, with unresolved D. Trimming pared 0 bases from V and 10 bases from J, leaving 13 bases between. CDR1 and CDR2 from the germline V gene are MGHRA and YSYEKL. This CDR3 has 14 amino acids. The CDR3 loop reads CASSQDGPLDPQHF. Here the CDR3 DNA reads TGCGCCAGCAGCCAAGACGGCCCCTTGGATCCCCAGCATTTT.

This chain joins TRBV10-3 and TRBJ1-6, with 8 bases aligning to TRBD1. The germline gives CDR1 ENHRY, CDR2 SYGVKD. The CDR3 covers 17 residues. After removal of 3 bases from V and 5 bases from J, the junction contained 9 bases not matched to a gene. This CDR3 reads CAISDGAGGVNNSPLHF. The CDR3 region has the DNA TGTGCCATCAGTGACGGGGCAGGGGGCGTTAATAATTCACCCCTCCACTTT.

The chain combines TRBV28 with TRBJ2-7; 10 bases are a match to TRBD1. Germline CDR1 and CDR2: MDHEN and SYDVKM. There are 14 residues in the CDR3. V lost 6 bases to trimming and J lost 2 bases; unmatched junction nucleotides: 4. CDR3 DNA: TGTGCCAGCAGAGGGGGACAGGGGCCCTACGAGCAGTACTTC. It is translated as CASRGGQGPYEQYF. The full variable domain, in which reference TRBV28 and TRBJ2-7 provide the parts outside the CDR3, is DVKVTQSSRYLVKRTGEKVFLECVQDMDHENMFWYRQDPGLGLRLIYFSYDVKMKEKGDIPEGYSVSREKKERFSLILESASTNQTSMYLCASRGGQGPYEQYFGPGTRLTVT.

The CDR3 coding sequence is TGTGCCAGTACCACATCAGGGGCGGTGAACACTGAAGCTTTCTTT. Translation: CASTTSGAVNTEAFF. This sequence joins TRBV19 and TRBJ1-1; possibly TRBD1 for D (6 bases). The CDR3 loop spans 15 amino acids. Per germline, CDR1 LNHDA and CDR2 SQIVND (reference sequence). V lost 7 bases and J lost 0, with 15 bases in between.

The chain is built from TRBV7-6 and TRBJ2-1; 8 bases match TRBD2. The V gene end was trimmed by 1 base and the J gene end by 6 bases; junction bases not matched to a gene: 5. This CDR3 spans 15 amino acids. Germline assignment: CDR1 SGHVS and CDR2 FNYEAQ. For the CDR3, the DNA is TGTGCCAGCAGCTTAGTGACGGGGGGGCCCAATGAGCAGTTCTTC. It is translated as CASSLVTGGPNEQFF.

The CDR3 nucleotides are TGTGCCAGTAGTAGAGACAGGGTGAACAATGAGCAGTTCTTC. This translates into CASSRDRVNNEQFF. The chain couples TRBV19 to TRBJ2-1; 7 bases match TRBD1. The CDR3 is made up of 14 amino acids. CDR1 is LNHDA and CDR2 is SQIVND in the germline V gene (reference sequence). The junction had 5 bases not matched to a gene; V was cut back by 4 bases and J by 5 bases.

This clone was found once. The chain carries TRBV19 and TRBJ1-1; 8 bases align to TRBD1. CDR1 and CDR2 from the germline V gene are LNHDA and SQIVND (reference sequence). CDR3 length: 14 residues. The V segment lost 6 bases and the J segment 1 base; nucleotides outside the gene matches: 4. The CDR3 is CASSRQGQNTEAFF. In DNA form, the CDR3 reads TGTGCCAGTAGCCGACAGGGGCAGAACACTGAAGCTTTCTTT. The variable domain in full, with the rest retrieved from reference TRBV19 and TRBJ1-1, is DGGITQSPKYLFRKEGQNVTLSCEQNLNHDAMYWYRQDPGQGLRLIYYSQIVNDFQKGDIAEGYSVSREKKESFPLTVTSAQKNPTAFYLCASSRQGQNTEAFFGQGTRLTVV.

The chain combines TRBV29-1 with TRBJ1-1; 7 nucleotides line up with TRBD1. The CDR3 runs to 14 residues. J was trimmed by 1 base and V by 7 bases; bases with no gene match: 9. CDR1 SQVTM and CDR2 ANQGSEA come from the germline V gene. CDR3 residues: CSAWDSRGNTEAFF. In nucleotides, the CDR3 is TGCAGCGCCTGGGACAGTCGGGGGAACACTGAAGCTTTCTTT.

V gene TRBV7-9 combines with J gene TRBJ1-4, with D perhaps matching TRBD1 (6 bases). V was trimmed by 5 bases and J by 3 bases, leaving 10 bases between them. CDR3 length equals 14 residues. CDR1 is SEHNR, CDR2 FQNEAQ, per germline (reference sequence). CDR3 sequence (DNA): TGTGCCAGCAGCCCACAGGGAGCTAATGAAAAACTGTTTTTT. It yields the protein CASSPQGANEKLFF.

J is TRBJ2-5 and V is TRBV2; 8 bases are a match to TRBD2. CDR1 is SNHLY and CDR2 is FYNNEI in the germline V gene. This CDR3 has 16 residues. V was clipped by 7 bases and J by 5 bases; unmatched bases: 15. CDR3 amino acids: CASMRLSGAQLETQYF. In nucleotides, the CDR3 is TGTGCCAGCATGAGACTTAGCGGGGCCCAGTTGGAGACCCAGTACTTC.

This chain connects TRBV5-1 to TRBJ1-5, with D possibly TRBD1 on 5 matching bases. Trimming left V 4 bases short and J 5 bases short, with 16 bases between. The CDR3 runs 15 residues. Germline CDR1 reads SGHRS; CDR2 reads YFSETQ. CDR3 nucleotides: TGCGCCAGCAGCCCCGGGACTCGAGCAGATCAGCCCCAGCATTTT. It yields the protein CASSPGTRADQPQHF.

The V and J genes are TRBV2 and TRBJ2-1; possible D gene TRBD1, 6 bases. Germline CDR1 and CDR2: SNHLY and FYNNEI. V was shortened by 10 bases and J by 0 bases, with 16 bases between the two germline ends. CDR3 length equals 15 residues. The CDR3, as DNA: TGTGCCATTAAGCAGGGCAGGGGCTCCTACAATGAGCAGTTCTTC. It is translated as CAIKQGRGSYNEQFF.

This clone was counted a single time. V gene TRBV28 combines with J gene TRBJ1-2, with D possibly TRBD1 on 6 matching bases. V lost 4 bases to trimming and J lost 6 bases, with 9 bases between them. The germline V gene encodes CDR1 MDHEN and CDR2 SYDVKM. The CDR3 consists of 12 residues. The CDR3: CASSWGTHGYTF. The DNA for the CDR3 is TGTGCCAGCAGTTGGGGGACACATGGCTACACCTTC.

J is TRBJ1-4 and V is TRBV2; tentative D call: TRBD1 (6 bases). The germline V gene has CDR1 SNHLY and CDR2 FYNNEI. The CDR3 sequence is 15 residues long. V lost 6 bases and J lost 0, with 11 bases in between. CDR3 loop: CASREGEATNEKLFF. The CDR3, as DNA: TGTGCCAGCAGGGAGGGGGAAGCAACTAATGAAAAACTGTTTTTT.